A single TCR beta chain is shown here with its context. The data are from a study of spatial heterogeneity in lung cancer. Time point noted: blood at routine non-recurrence follow-up after resection. The CDR3 loop spans 16 amino acids. Germline V gene sequence: CDR1 MGHDK, CDR2 SYGVNS. Unmatched junction bases numbered 14, after V lost 6 bases and J lost 9 bases. TCRdb processed the 5' RACE reads anew with MiXCR; each CDR3 protein has one entry. There are roughly 99,000 distinct CDR3 sequences in the sample; roughly 19% occur only once, and 20% to 25% lies in the top ten. V is TRBV25-1 and J is TRBJ2-1; 10 bases fit TRBD2. The clonotype comes from a male donor with early-stage non-small cell lung cancer. The specimen comprised PBMCs, sampled at follow-up. The CDR3 DNA reads TGTGCCAGCAGCCCGAACCCGACTAGCGGGTATGGTGAGCAGTTCTTC. It is translated as CASSPNPTSGYGEQFF.